The 19 T cell receptor beta chains listed next were all sequenced from one sample in a study of cytomegalovirus exposure and HLA in healthy donors. Repertoires were generated with immunoSEQ multiplex PCR, while TCRdb's copy carries only in-frame clones and drops some. The sample has more than 250,000 clones, around 87% seen once. The sample was PBMCs. The receptors here all came from a woman aged 30 to 39 in good health and CMV-seropositive.

This clone was seen only a few times. This chain links TRBV30 with TRBJ1-1; D possibly corresponds to TRBD1 (6 bases). The V end lost 3 bases, the J end lost 0 bases, and 8 bases lay between the germline ends. This CDR3 has 13 residues. Germline assignment: CDR1 GTSNPN and CDR2 SVGIG (reference sequence). Written as DNA, the CDR3 is TGTGCCTGGAGCGGACAGTTGAACACTGAAGCTTTCTTT. Encoded protein: CAWSGQLNTEAFF.

The rearrangement uses TRBV27 and TRBJ2-7, with D possibly matching TRBD1 (6 bases). V dropped 2 bases and J dropped 4 bases, with 12 bases sitting between them. Germline V gene data show CDR1 as MNHEY and CDR2 as SMNVEV (reference sequence). CDR3 length: 14 residues. The CDR3 bases are TGTGCCAGCAGTTTACGACAGGATTCGTACGAGCAGTACTTC. Residues: CASSLRQDSYEQYF.

The count of this clone is one. The genes are TRBV7-2 and TRBJ2-4; D is perhaps TRBD1 or TRBD2 (5 bases each). The germline V gene has CDR1 SGHTA and CDR2 FQGNSA. V was clipped by 5 bases and J by 1 base, with 18 bases between them. The CDR3 is made up of 17 amino acids. CDR3 DNA sequence: TGTGCCAGCAGCCCTCCGTACGAGGGGAGTGCCAAAAACATTCAGTACTTC. Protein sequence: CASSPPYEGSAKNIQYF.

The chain uses TRBV29-1 and TRBJ1-4; unclear D gene. The CDR3 has 15 amino acids. Trimming removed 1 base from V and 0 bases from J, with 9 bases in between. Germline V lookup: CDR1 SQVTM, CDR2 ANQGSEA. CDR3 sequence reads: CSVEGIGATNEKLFF. CDR3 DNA: TGCAGCGTTGAAGGGATTGGGGCAACTAATGAAAAACTGTTTTTT.

The gene calls are TRBV7-9 and TRBJ1-2; D unclear. This CDR3 is 12 amino acids long. The V gene lost 2 bases and the J gene lost 4 bases, with 5 bases spanning the gap. Germline-derived CDR1 and CDR2 are SEHNR and FQNEAQ (reference sequence). CDR3 sequence: CASSLKVYGYTF. CDR3 bases: TGTGCCAGCAGCTTAAAGGTCTATGGCTACACCTTC.

The chain employs TRBV5-1 and TRBJ2-5, with D possibly being TRBD2 (6 bases). The V end lost 4 bases, the J end lost 2 bases, and 9 bases lay between the germline ends. This CDR3 is 13 amino acids long. Germline V gene sequence: CDR1 SGHRS, CDR2 YFSETQ. The CDR3 here is CASSRDWQETQYF. CDR3 coding DNA: TGCGCCAGCAGCCGGGACTGGCAAGAGACCCAGTACTTC. Drawing the rest from reference TRBV5-1 and TRBJ2-5, the complete variable domain is KAGVTQTPRYLIKTRGQQVTLSCSPISGHRSVSWYQQTPGQGLQFLFEYFSETQRNKGNFPGRFSGRQFSNSRSEMNVSTLELGDSALYLCASSRDWQETQYFGPGTRLLVL.

The gene calls are TRBV29-1 and TRBJ2-1, with TRBD1 matching 7 bases. The V gene's germline CDR1 is SQVTM and CDR2 ANQGSEA. Germline trimming cut 0 bases from V and 2 bases from J; bases unmatched to any gene: 4. The CDR3 runs 15 residues. The CDR3 sequence is CSVEDIQGTYNEQFF. CDR3 nucleotides: TGCAGCGTTGAAGATATACAGGGGACCTACAATGAGCAGTTCTTC.

Details on this clone: A junction end diverges from the germline sequence, so it may reflect a read error. This sequence joins TRBV20-1 and TRBJ2-7; 7 bases agree with TRBD2. This CDR3 is 11 amino acids long. Germline assignment: CDR1 DFQATT and CDR2 SNEGSKA (reference sequence). CDR3 sequence reads: CSARDPSGALF. The CDR3, as DNA: TGCAGTGCTAGAGACCCTAGCGGAGCACTCTTC.

The CDR3 DNA reads TGTGCCAGCAGCTTAGCCCAGTCACCATCCTACGAGCAGTACTTC. It specifies CASSLAQSPSYEQYF. The chain links TRBV13 to TRBJ2-7; D is ambiguous. There are 15 residues in the CDR3. V lost 1 base to trimming and J lost 1 base, with 11 bases between them. Germline V gene data show CDR1 as PRHDT and CDR2 as FYEKMQ (reference sequence).

V is TRBV14 and J is TRBJ2-1, with D possibly being TRBD2 (6 bases). CDR3 length: 18 residues. Trimming left V 1 base short and J 5 bases short, with 21 bases between. Germline V gene lookup returns CDR1 SGHDN and CDR2 FVKESK. CDR3 coding DNA: TGTGCCAGCAGCCAAGGGCCCAGATGGGCGGGGCGGGACAATGAGCAGTTCTTC. It yields the protein CASSQGPRWAGRDNEQFF.

The rearrangement uses TRBV15 and TRBJ2-7; possibly TRBD2 for D (5 bases). The CDR3 runs 14 residues. V was trimmed by 0 bases and J by 3 bases, leaving 9 bases between them. Germline values: CDR1 LNHNV, CDR2 YYDKDF (reference sequence). The DNA for the CDR3 is TGTGCCACCAGCAGAGAAGGGAGACTCTACGAGCAGTACTTC. Amino acid sequence: CATSREGRLYEQYF.

V and J are TRBV30 and TRBJ2-4; D not certain. The V end was cut by 2 bases, the J end by 2 bases, with 13 bases between. Germline V gene data show CDR1 as GTSNPN and CDR2 as SVGIG (reference sequence). This CDR3 comprises 15 residues. In nucleotides, the CDR3 is TGTGCCTGGAGTTCCTTGCAGATATCCAAAAACATTCAGTACTTC. Translating gives CAWSSLQISKNIQYF.

The chain employs TRBV5-5 and TRBJ2-7, with no clear D. This CDR3 contains 11 residues. The V and J ends lost 4 bases and 2 bases respectively, with 4 bases between them. Germline CDR1 is SGHKS and CDR2 is YYEKEE (reference sequence). CDR3 in amino acids: CASSQTYEQYF. CDR3 coding DNA: TGTGCCAGCAGCCAGACCTACGAGCAGTACTTC.

This chain links TRBV29-1 with TRBJ2-1; 13 nucleotides match TRBD2. Germline V gene data show CDR1 as SQVTM and CDR2 as ANQGSEA. The CDR3 length is 19 residues. Unmatched junction bases numbered 14, after V lost 6 bases and J lost 0 bases. CDR3 sequence (DNA): TGCAGCGTGGGGCTACTAGCGGGAGGGTCGACCTACTCCTACAATGAGCAGTTCTTC. Amino acids: CSVGLLAGGSTYSYNEQFF.

A remark on this clone: Other DNA sequences from this sample encode an identical CDR3 as well. The chain uses TRBV9 and TRBJ1-1; no firm D call. This CDR3 spans 13 amino acids. V was cut by 3 bases and J by 1 base, with 7 bases left in between. Per germline, CDR1 SGDLS and CDR2 YYNGEE. The CDR3 is CASSGRGNTEAFF. In DNA, the CDR3 is TGTGCCAGCAGCGGGCGGGGGAACACTGAAGCTTTCTTT.

A single count supports this clone. The chain is built from TRBV7-3 and TRBJ2-2, with 8 positions matching TRBD2. CDR3 length: 15 residues. The ends lost 4 bases at V and 2 bases at J; junction bases unmatched: 3. Germline values: CDR1 SGHTA, CDR2 FQGTGA. The CDR3 is CASSSAGVNTGELFF. Written as DNA, the CDR3 is TGTGCCAGCAGCTCAGCGGGGGTAAACACCGGGGAGCTGTTTTTT.

The chain employs TRBV19 and TRBJ2-7, with 7 bases that match TRBD1. V shed 5 bases, J shed 4 bases, and the junction held 8 bases outside the gene matches. Germline CDR1 reads LNHDA; CDR2 reads SQIVND (reference sequence). The CDR3 is made up of 14 amino acids. CDR3 residues: CASSLNRGEYEQYF. The DNA for the CDR3 is TGTGCCAGTAGTCTGAACAGGGGCGAGTACGAGCAGTACTTC.

This clone was detected once. This chain connects TRBV7-6 to TRBJ2-1, with TRBD2 matching over 7 bases. Per germline, CDR1 SGHVS and CDR2 FNYEAQ. The CDR3 consists of 17 residues. V was clipped by 1 base and J by 3 bases; unmatched bases: 9. The CDR3 nucleotides read TGTGCCAGCAGCTTAGGCAAGGGAGGGCTTATCTACAATGAGCAGTTCTTC. The encoded protein is CASSLGKGGLIYNEQFF.

The CDR3 DNA sequence: TGCAGCGTTGTTGATAGCGGGGGACCGTACAATGAGCAGTTCTTC. As protein: CSVVDSGGPYNEQFF. This chain uses TRBV29-1 with TRBJ2-1; 9 nucleotides agree with TRBD2. The junction had 8 bases not matched to a gene; V was cut back by 4 bases and J by 4 bases. The CDR3 has 15 amino acids. Germline-derived CDR1 and CDR2 are SQVTM and ANQGSEA.